This T cell receptor (beta chain) is drawn from a study of OX40 agonist ivuxolimab in advanced cancers. The wider study: An agonistic anti-OX40 (CD134) antibody, ivuxolimab, was used to treat the patients. Findings and caveats of the study: Doses of 0.1 to 3.0 mg/kg were accompanied by clonal expansion of CD4+ and CD8+ blood T cells by week 6. CD4+ T cells averaged fewer expanded clones than CD8+ T cells.

The V end was cut by 1 base, the J end by 6 bases, with 9 bases between. The germline CDR1 and CDR2 sequences are SGHTA and FQGNSA. This CDR3 comprises 14 residues. Profiling relied on immunoSEQ multiplex PCR, and the TCRdb table lists in-frame clones only, not all of them. Of some 81,000 clones in the sample, 65% to 85% are singletons; the top ten hold around 0.73%. With regard to this clone: As yet, its antigen is unknown.

The sequence came from an adult with an advanced solid tumor such as melanoma, head and neck, liver or kidney cancer. This chain joins TRBV7-2 and TRBJ2-2, with D hard to call. This material consisted of CD4+ or CD8+ T cells sorted from blood, taken in a trial of the OX40 agonist ivuxolimab. The CDR3 spells CASSLDPGAGELFF. The CDR3 DNA reads as TGTGCCAGCAGCTTAGATCCCGGCGCCGGGGAGCTGTTTTTT. Combining the CDR3 with reference TRBV7-2 and TRBJ2-2 gives the whole variable domain GAGVSQSPSNKVTEKGKDVELRCDPISGHTALYWYRQSLGQGLEFLIYFQGNSAPDKSGLPSDRFSAERTGGSVSTLTIQRTQQEDSAVYLCASSLDPGAGELFFGEGSRLTVL.